This TCR beta chain was retrieved from a study of T cell repertoires in cytomegalovirus infection. In the study overall: From public TCR beta signatures came an indication of both CMV infection and matching HLA type. Study results and caveats: In two of eight donors, the top clonotype was HLA-C-restricted CMV-specific. Totalled public TCR beta family frequency picked out people who carried CMV plus the relevant HLA.

Looked up from germline, CDR1 is SGHTA and CDR2 is FQGNSA. V was pared by 1 base and J by 8 bases, with 8 bases of the junction left unmatched. CDR3 length: 15 amino acids. Details on this clonotype: Its antigen remains unknown.

TCRdb reprocessed the reads with MiXCR, giving one entry per CDR3 protein. The repertoire holds around 250,000 distinct CDR3 sequences, over 15% seen once, with less than 50% in the top ten. This TCR derives from a human donor in good health (CMV status not recorded). Some clones in this sample may be carry-over from other donors' samples. The chain has TRBV7-2 and TRBJ1-2; TRBD1 matches at 9 bases. Source material: CD8+ T cells from PBMCs. CDR3 sequence: CASSLDGGQGYGYTF. CDR3 DNA: TGTGCCAGCAGCTTAGATGGGGGACAGGGATACGGCTACACCTTC.